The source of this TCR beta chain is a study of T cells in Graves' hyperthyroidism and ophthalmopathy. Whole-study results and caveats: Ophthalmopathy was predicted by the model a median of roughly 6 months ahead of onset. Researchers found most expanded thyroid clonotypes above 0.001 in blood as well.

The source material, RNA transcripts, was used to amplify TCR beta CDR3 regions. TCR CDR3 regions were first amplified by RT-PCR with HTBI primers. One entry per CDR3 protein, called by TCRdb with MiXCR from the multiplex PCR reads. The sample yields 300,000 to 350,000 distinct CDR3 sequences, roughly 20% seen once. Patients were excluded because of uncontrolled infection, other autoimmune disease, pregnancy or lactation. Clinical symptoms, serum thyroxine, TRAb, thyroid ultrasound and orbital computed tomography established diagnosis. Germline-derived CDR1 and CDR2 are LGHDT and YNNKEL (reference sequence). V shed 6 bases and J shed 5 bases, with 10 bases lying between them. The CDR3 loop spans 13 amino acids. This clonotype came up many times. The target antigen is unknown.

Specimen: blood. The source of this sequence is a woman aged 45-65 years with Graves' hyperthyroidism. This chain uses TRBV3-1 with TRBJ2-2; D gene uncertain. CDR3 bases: TGTGCCAGCAGACTCGCAGATACCGGGGAGCTGTTTTTT. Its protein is CASRLADTGELFF.